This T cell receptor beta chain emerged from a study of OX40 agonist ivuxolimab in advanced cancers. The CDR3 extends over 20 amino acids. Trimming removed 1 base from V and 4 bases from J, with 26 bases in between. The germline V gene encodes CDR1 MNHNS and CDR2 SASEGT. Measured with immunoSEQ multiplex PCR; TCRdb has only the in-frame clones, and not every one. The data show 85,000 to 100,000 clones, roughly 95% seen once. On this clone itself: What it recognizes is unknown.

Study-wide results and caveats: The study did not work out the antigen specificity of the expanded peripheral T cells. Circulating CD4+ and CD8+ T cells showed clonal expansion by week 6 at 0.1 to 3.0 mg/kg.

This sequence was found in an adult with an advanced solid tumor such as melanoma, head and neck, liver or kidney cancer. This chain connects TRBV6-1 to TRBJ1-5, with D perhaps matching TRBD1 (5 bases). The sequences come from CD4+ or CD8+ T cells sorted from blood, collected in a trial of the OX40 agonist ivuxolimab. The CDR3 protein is CASSEERGKGPRRYNQPQHF. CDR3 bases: TGTGCCAGCAGTGAAGAGAGAGGAAAGGGACCACGCCGCTATAATCAGCCCCAGCATTTT.